The rows below give T cell receptor beta chains drawn from one sample of a study of cytomegalovirus exposure and HLA in healthy donors. Assay: immunoSEQ multiplex PCR; the TCRdb copy retains only in-frame clones and omits some. The sample gives under 200,000 clones, 75% to 85% of which show up once; roughly 14% is in the top ten. The sample was PBMCs. The receptors shown here come from a woman aged 30 to 39 in good health and CMV-seropositive. Each CDR3 is given with its conserved first and last residue. Fields, in order: clone size, D gene, V gene, J gene, CDR3 length, CDR3 DNA, CDR3 protein. A D gene is named only where the DNA matches it firmly. Size tells how often a clone was seen (once, few, many) or the class of an expanded clone, and some rows leave it out.

>-|TRBD1|TRBV25-1|TRBJ1-1|15
TGTGCCAGCAGTGGGCGGACAGGGGTGAACACTGAAGCTTTCTTT
CASSGRTGVNTEAFF
>-|-|TRBV6-5|TRBJ1-6|14
TGTGCCAGCAGTTCCGCCCCGGAGATTCGGCCCCTCCACTTT
CASSSAPEIRPLHF
>few|TRBD2|TRBV10-3|TRBJ2-1|14
TGTGCCATCTCCCTGTCGTCCGGGGGGAATGAGCAGTTCTTC
CAISLSSGGNEQFF
>-|-|TRBV9|TRBJ1-2|11
TGTGCCAGCAGCGGAGGCTATGGCTACACCTTC
CASSGGYGYTF
>-|-|TRBV30|TRBJ2-7|13
TGTGCCTGGAGGGCCGGGGGCTCCTACGAGCAGTACTTC
CAWRAGGSYEQYF
>-|-|TRBV19|TRBJ1-5|14
TGTGCCAGTAGTATACGGGATAGCAATCAGCCCCAGCATTTT
CASSIRDSNQPQHF
>-|TRBD1|TRBV19|TRBJ1-4|16
TGTGCCAGTAGTGCCGGGACAGCTCCAACTAATGAAAAACTGTTTTTT
CASSAGTAPTNEKLFF
>few|TRBD2|TRBV27|TRBJ2-7|16
TGTGCCAGCAGCATATCCAGACTAGCGGGCCTCTACGAGCAGTACTTC
CASSISRLAGLYEQYF
>-|TRBD2|TRBV9|TRBJ2-7|13
TGTGCCAGCAGCGAGACTAGCGGGGTTGAGCAGTACTTC
CASSETSGVEQYF
>-|-|TRBV4-1|TRBJ2-7|14
TGCGCCAGCAGCCAAGATGTCCAGACCTACGAGCAGTACTTC
CASSQDVQTYEQYF
>few|-|TRBV4-1|TRBJ1-1|15
TGCGCCAGCAGCCAGACTACCACCAGGAACACTGAAGCTTTCTTT
CASSQTTTRNTEAFF
>-|TRBD2|TRBV4-2|TRBJ2-5|15
TGTGCCAGCAGCCAGACTAGCGGGGACCAAGAGACCCAGTACTTC
CASSQTSGDQETQYF
>-|-|TRBV28|TRBJ2-7|15
TGTGCCAGCAGTGCCCGGTTGTCTAGTATTCACGAGCAGTACTTC
CASSARLSSIHEQYF
>-|-|TRBV6-6|TRBJ2-7|13
TGTGCCAGCACACGGGGGGCATCCTACGAGCAGTACTTC
CASTRGASYEQYF
>-|-|TRBV28|TRBJ2-7|11
TGTGCCAGCAGCCGCAGCTACGAGCAGTACTTC
CASSRSYEQYF
>-|TRBD2|TRBV27|TRBJ2-7|15
TGTGCCAGCAGTTTTCAAGCGGGGGTCTCCTACGAGCAGTACTTC
CASSFQAGVSYEQYF
>-|TRBD2|TRBV2|TRBJ2-7|18
TGTGCCAGCAGTCATTCCTTACTAGCGGGAGGTTCCTCCTACGAGCAGTACTTC
CASSHSLLAGGSSYEQYF
>-|-|TRBV13|TRBJ2-7|16
TGTGCCAGCAGCTTAGGATTGGGGCGGGAACACGACGAGCAGTACTTC
CASSLGLGREHDEQYF
>once|TRBD2|TRBV2|TRBJ2-7|15
TGTGCCAGCAGAAAAGCGGGAGGACTAACCTACGAGCAGTACTTC
CASRKAGGLTYEQYF
>few|-|TRBV7-8|TRBJ2-2|14
TGTGCCAGCAGCTTAGCAGGGGCAACCGGGGAGCTGTTTTTT
CASSLAGATGELFF
>-|TRBD1|TRBV6-6|TRBJ1-1|14
TGTGCCAGCAGTTACACGCGGGACAGACCTGAAGCTTTCTTT
CASSYTRDRPEAFF
>-|TRBD2|TRBV5-6|TRBJ2-7|16
TGTGCCAGCAGCCCCCGCGGCACTAGCGGGAGCCTGGAGCAGTACTTC
CASSPRGTSGSLEQYF
>-|-|TRBV5-6|TRBJ2-2|13
TGTGCCAGCAGCTTGGACGGCACCGGGGAGCTGTTTTTT
CASSLDGTGELFF
>once|TRBD1|TRBV15|TRBJ2-3|17
TGTGCCACCAGCAGAGATCTGACAGGGAGAGGGACAGATACGCAGTATTTT
CATSRDLTGRGTDTQYF
>-|TRBD1|TRBV5-6|TRBJ2-2|13
TGTGCCAGCAGTTTTGACAGGGCCGGGGAGCTGTTTTTT
CASSFDRAGELFF
>-|-|TRBV5-1|TRBJ1-5|14
TGCGCCAGCAGCTTTGGAGATAGCAATCAGCCCCAGCATTTT
CASSFGDSNQPQHF
>-|-|TRBV7-9|TRBJ2-3|15
TGTGCCAGCAGCTCCCAGGGTCAGAAAAGAGATACGCAGTATTTT
CASSSQGQKRDTQYF
>few|-|TRBV5-6|TRBJ1-4|13
TGTGCCAGCAGCTCGGGTAGGGGTGAAAAACTGTTTTTT
CASSSGRGEKLFF
>-|TRBD1|TRBV7-2|TRBJ2-7|15
TGTGCCAGCAGCTCTACCGGGACAGGCTCCTACGAGCAGTACTTC
CASSSTGTGSYEQYF
>once|TRBD1|TRBV5-5|TRBJ1-2|16
TGTGCCAGCAGCCGAGTTACAGGGGGACTAAACTATGGCTACACCTTC
CASSRVTGGLNYGYTF
>-|TRBD1|TRBV4-1|TRBJ2-3|15
TGCGCCAGCAGCCCCAGGGGGCTACTGACAGATACGCAGTATTTT
CASSPRGLLTDTQYF
>-|-|TRBV27|TRBJ2-3|12
TGTGCCAGCAGTCCCTACGGGAATACGCAGTATTTT
CASSPYGNTQYF
>-|TRBD1|TRBV5-1|TRBJ2-1|15
TGCGCCAGCAGCGGGGGACAGGACTCCTACAATGAGCAGTTCTTC
CASSGGQDSYNEQFF
>few|-|TRBV4-1|TRBJ1-2|16
TGCGCCAGCAGCCAAATCAGCGGACAGCGAGTTTATGGCTACACCTTC
CASSQISGQRVYGYTF
>-|-|TRBV19|TRBJ1-4|13
TGTGCCAGTAGTAACCAGGGTGGCGAAAAACTGTTTTTT
CASSNQGGEKLFF
>-|-|TRBV28|TRBJ1-1|13
TGTGCCAGCAGCTCAACCCAGGGGACTGAAGCTTTCTTT
CASSSTQGTEAFF
>-|-|TRBV4-1|TRBJ1-3|16
TGCGCCAGCAGCCAACCGAGGCAAGATTCTGGAAACACCATATATTTT
CASSQPRQDSGNTIYF
>-|TRBD1|TRBV5-1|TRBJ2-3|17
TGCGCCAGCAGACCCATCTGGACAGGGAATTACACAGATACGCAGTATTTT
CASRPIWTGNYTDTQYF
>-|-|TRBV28|TRBJ2-1|16
TGTGCCAGCAGTCCCCAAACGAAGCCCCGGTACAATGAGCAGTTCTTC
CASSPQTKPRYNEQFF
>-|-|TRBV7-9|TRBJ2-7|15
TGTGCCAGCAGCTCTCCGGGACTCTCTCCTTACGAGCAGTACTTC
CASSSPGLSPYEQYF
>-|-|TRBV11-2|TRBJ1-1|18
TGTGCCAGCAGCTTAGTGGCCCCTCGACAGATAAAGAACACTGAAGCTTTCTTT
CASSLVAPRQIKNTEAFF
>few|TRBD1|TRBV16|TRBJ2-7|16
TGTGCCAGCAGCCAGCTGGGGACAGCCATCTTCTACGAGCAGTACTTC
CASSQLGTAIFYEQYF
>-|-|TRBV5-1|TRBJ2-7|13
TGCGCCAGCAGCTTACCCGGGAGCCACGAGCAGTACTTC
CASSLPGSHEQYF
>once|-|TRBV6-6|TRBJ1-1|11
TGCGCCAGCAGTTACAGCCGGGAAGCTTTCTTT
CASSYSREAFF
>-|TRBD1|TRBV28|TRBJ2-7|13
TGTGCCAAAAGGACAGGGGGCTATCACGAGCAGTACTTC
CAKRTGGYHEQYF
>-|-|TRBV28|TRBJ2-5|16
TGTGCCAGCAGGGGGGCAGGGGCCATCAGACAAGAGACCCAGTACTTC
CASRGAGAIRQETQYF
>-|TRBD2|TRBV4-3|TRBJ2-2|17
TGCGCCAGCAGCCAGGAACTAGCGGGAGCAGGCACCGGGGAGCTGTTTTTT
CASSQELAGAGTGELFF
>-|-|TRBV5-4|TRBJ2-1|13
TGTGCCAGCAGCACAGGACCCTACAATGAGCAGTTCTTC
CASSTGPYNEQFF